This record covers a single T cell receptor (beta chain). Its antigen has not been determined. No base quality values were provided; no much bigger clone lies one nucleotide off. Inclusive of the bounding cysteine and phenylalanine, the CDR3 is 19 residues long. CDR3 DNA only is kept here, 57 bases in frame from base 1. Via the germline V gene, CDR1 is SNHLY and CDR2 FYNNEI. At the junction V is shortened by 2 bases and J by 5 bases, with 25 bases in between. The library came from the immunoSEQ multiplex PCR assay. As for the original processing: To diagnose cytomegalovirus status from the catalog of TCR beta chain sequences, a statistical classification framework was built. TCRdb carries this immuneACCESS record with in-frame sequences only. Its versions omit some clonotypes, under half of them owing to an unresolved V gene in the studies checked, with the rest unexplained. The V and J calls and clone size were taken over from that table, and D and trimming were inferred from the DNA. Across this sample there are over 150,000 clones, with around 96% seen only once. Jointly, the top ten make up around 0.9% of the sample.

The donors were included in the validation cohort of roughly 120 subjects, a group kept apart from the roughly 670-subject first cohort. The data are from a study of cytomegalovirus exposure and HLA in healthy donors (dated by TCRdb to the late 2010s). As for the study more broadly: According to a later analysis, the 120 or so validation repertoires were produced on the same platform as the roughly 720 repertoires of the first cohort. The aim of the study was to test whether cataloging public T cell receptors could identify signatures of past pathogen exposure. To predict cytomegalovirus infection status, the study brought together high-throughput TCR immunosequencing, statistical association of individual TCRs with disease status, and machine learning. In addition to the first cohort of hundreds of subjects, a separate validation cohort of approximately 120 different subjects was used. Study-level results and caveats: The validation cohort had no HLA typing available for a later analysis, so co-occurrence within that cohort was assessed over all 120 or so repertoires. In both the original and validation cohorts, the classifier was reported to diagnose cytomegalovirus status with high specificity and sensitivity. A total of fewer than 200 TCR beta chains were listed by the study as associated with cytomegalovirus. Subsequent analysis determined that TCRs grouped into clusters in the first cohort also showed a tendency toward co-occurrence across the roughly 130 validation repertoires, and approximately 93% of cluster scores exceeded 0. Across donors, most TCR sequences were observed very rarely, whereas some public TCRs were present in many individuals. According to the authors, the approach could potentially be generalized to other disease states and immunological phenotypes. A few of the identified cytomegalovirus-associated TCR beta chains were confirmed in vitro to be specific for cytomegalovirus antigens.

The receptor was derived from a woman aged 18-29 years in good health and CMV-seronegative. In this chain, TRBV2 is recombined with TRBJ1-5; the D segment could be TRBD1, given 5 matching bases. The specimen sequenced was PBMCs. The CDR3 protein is CASSERTGQGGRVDQPQHF. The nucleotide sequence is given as TGTGCCAGCAGTGAACGTACGGGGCAGGGTGGGAGGGTCGATCAGCCCCAGCATTTT.